These 32 T cell receptor beta chains came from one sample sequenced in a study of blood T cell repertoires in COVID-19. The assay was immunoSEQ multiplex PCR, and TCRdb's table has in-frame clones only and misses some. The sample lists approximately 150,000 clones, 79% seen once, with under 20% in the top ten. The sample consisted of PBMCs or T cells enriched from blood (not recorded which). Source of these receptors: a woman in her 70s in a cohort exposed to, infected with or recovered from COVID-19 (not recorded which).

This clone was seen repeatedly, ten times or more. The rearrangement uses TRBV21-1 and TRBJ1-2; the D call in the table, TRBD1, was not verified against the DNA. TRBV21-1 is a listed pseudogene. This CDR3 spans 14 amino acids. The CDR3 loop is CASSKGWQGYGYTF. The CDR3 nucleotides read TGTGCCAGCAGCAAGGGATGGCAGGGCTATGGCTACACCTTC.

The chain uses TRBV5-8 and TRBJ2-2; D is undetermined. CDR1 is SGHTS and CDR2 is YDEGEE in the germline V gene. Trimming pared 4 bases from V and 5 bases from J, leaving 12 bases between. The CDR3 runs 14 residues. The CDR3 reads CASSTGVRTGELFF. DNA for the CDR3: TGTGCCAGCAGCACTGGAGTGAGGACCGGGGAGCTGTTTTTT.

The rearrangement joins TRBV9 to TRBJ2-7; TRBD1 matches 9 bases. The germline V gene encodes CDR1 SGDLS and CDR2 YYNGEE. Trimming cost V 4 bases and J 6 bases; bases outside gene matches: 8. The CDR3 is made up of 14 amino acids. Written as DNA, the CDR3 is TGTGCCAGCAGCCCGAGGGACAGGGCCCCCGAGCAGTACTTC. As protein: CASSPRDRAPEQYF.

The chain recombines TRBV15 with TRBJ1-2; 8 bases match TRBD1. V shed 8 bases, J shed 4 bases, and the junction held 9 bases outside the gene matches. Germline CDR1 reads LNHNV; CDR2 reads YYDKDF (reference sequence). There are 14 residues in the CDR3. The CDR3: CATPSRGLFYGYTF. The DNA for the CDR3 is TGTGCCACCCCCTCCAGGGGGCTATTCTATGGCTACACCTTC.

The table lists this clone with a count of one. This chain connects TRBV25-1 to TRBJ2-1; 7 nucleotides align to TRBD2. CDR1 and CDR2 (germline): MGHDK, SYGVNS. Unmatched junction bases numbered 5, after V lost 7 bases and J lost 5 bases. This CDR3 comprises 13 residues. The CDR3, as DNA: TGTGCCAGCATGGGAGGGCTAAACAATGAGCAGTTCTTC. This codes for CASMGGLNNEQFF.

The chain recombines TRBV7-9 with TRBJ1-2, with D unresolved. Germline values: CDR1 SEHNR, CDR2 FQNEAQ (reference sequence). Deletions cut 1 base from V and 8 bases from J, with 14 bases between. The CDR3 is 14 amino acids. The CDR3 nucleotides read TGTGCCAGCAGCTTAGGCCGGGGTATTGGAGGCTACACCTTC. Translated, it gives CASSLGRGIGGYTF.

The chain links TRBV10-1 to TRBJ2-1, with TRBD1 identical over 8 bases. CDR3 size: 17 residues. V trimming: 6 bases; J trimming: 5 bases; junction bases outside the gene matches: 15. Germline lookup yields CDR1 WNHNN and CDR2 SYGVQD (reference sequence). The chain's CDR3 is CASSLDRGPRENNEQFF. CDR3 nucleotide sequence: TGCGCCAGCAGCCTTGACAGGGGACCAAGAGAAAACAATGAGCAGTTCTTC.

This rearrangement joins TRBV5-1 to TRBJ1-2, with 12 bases matching TRBD1. Germline trimming cut 3 bases from V and 7 bases from J; bases unmatched to any gene: 10. In germline, CDR1 is SGHRS, CDR2 YFSETQ. This CDR3 has 16 residues. This CDR3 is CASSSLPGQGAGGYTF. Written as DNA, the CDR3 is TGCGCCAGCAGCTCACTCCCGGGACAGGGGGCCGGTGGCTACACCTTC. Complete variable domain (other parts from reference TRBV5-1 and TRBJ1-2): KAGVTQTPRYLIKTRGQQVTLSCSPISGHRSVSWYQQTPGQGLQFLFEYFSETQRNKGNFPGRFSGRQFSNSRSEMNVSTLELGDSALYLCASSSLPGQGAGGYTFGSGTRLTVV.

The chain joins TRBV4-2 to TRBJ2-1; 10 nucleotides match TRBD2. Germline V CDR1 and CDR2: LGHNA, YNFKEQ. This CDR3 has 17 amino acids. Unmatched junction bases numbered 11, after V lost 4 bases and J lost 5 bases. The CDR3 sequence is CASSLQPSGSGNNEQFF. In DNA form, the CDR3 reads TGTGCCAGCAGCCTCCAACCTAGCGGGAGTGGTAACAATGAGCAGTTCTTC.

This clone has only a few counts. The same CDR3 can be traced to other DNA sequences in this sample. V is TRBV30 and J is TRBJ1-5; TRBD1 matches at 8 bases. This CDR3 spans 13 amino acids. With 1 base clipped from V and 4 bases from J, the junction kept 0 bases outside the gene matches. Germline values: CDR1 GTSNPN, CDR2 SVGIG (reference sequence). The CDR3 reads CAWSGQGNQPQHF. Written as DNA, the CDR3 is TGTGCCTGGAGTGGACAGGGGAATCAGCCCCAGCATTTT.

V usage is TRBV29-1 and J usage is TRBJ2-5; TRBD2 matches 9 bases. Trimming took 7 bases from V and 4 from J; bases not matched to a gene: 16. The CDR3 totals 16 residues. Per the germline V gene, CDR1 is SQVTM and CDR2 is ANQGSEA. The CDR3 bases are TGCAGCGCCTTTGATAGCGGGAGCAGGTCTGGAGAGACCCAGTACTTC. Residues: CSAFDSGSRSGETQYF.

This chain connects TRBV3-1 (or the pseudogene TRBV3-2) to TRBJ2-1; TRBD1 matches 9 bases. CDR1 is LGHDT and CDR2 is YNNKEL in the germline V gene (reference sequence). The CDR3 loop spans 16 amino acids. V trimming: 3 bases; J trimming: 5 bases; junction bases outside the gene matches: 8. DNA for the CDR3: TGTGCCAGCAGCCATCCCGGTGGGACAGGGAACAATGAGCAGTTCTTC. This encodes CASSHPGGTGNNEQFF.

The chain couples TRBV7-2 to TRBJ1-4, with 9 bases identical to TRBD1. CDR3 length: 15 residues. With V trimmed by 5 bases and J by 5 bases, 6 bases remained unmatched. Germline V CDR1 and CDR2: SGHTA, FQGNSA. CDR3 in DNA: TGTGCCAGCAGCACAGGGGGCCTGGAGAATGAAAAACTGTTTTTT. This codes for CASSTGGLENEKLFF.

This clone was counted at least ten times. V is TRBV5-5 and J is TRBJ1-6; 8 nucleotides line up with TRBD1. This CDR3 is built from 15 residues. Germline V gene lookup returns CDR1 SGHKS and CDR2 YYEKEE (reference sequence). With 4 bases clipped from V and 8 bases from J, the junction kept 8 bases outside the gene matches. CDR3 region: CASSQTGQADSPLHF. CDR3 nucleotide sequence: TGTGCCAGCAGCCAAACGGGACAGGCCGATTCACCCCTCCACTTT.

V and J are TRBV6-5 and TRBJ1-4, with 9 nucleotides matching TRBD1. V shed 4 bases, J shed 3 bases, and the junction held 0 bases outside the gene matches. Germline V gives CDR1 MNHEY, CDR2 SVGAGI. The CDR3 sequence is 14 residues long. Here the CDR3 DNA reads TGTGCCAGCAGTTGGACAGGGGCTAATGAAAAACTGTTTTTT. Protein product: CASSWTGANEKLFF.

The J gene is TRBJ2-7, the V gene TRBV11-3; tentatively, D is TRBD2 (5 bases). The V end lost 5 bases, the J end lost 3 bases, and 14 bases lay between the germline ends. The CDR3 is made up of 14 amino acids. The V gene's germline CDR1 is SGHNT and CDR2 YENEEA. The CDR3 loop is CASSDRAGHYEQYF. The CDR3 DNA reads TGTGCCAGCAGCGACCGCGCGGGCCACTACGAGCAGTACTTC.

CDR3 region: CASSLLILQGSAGANVLTF. DNA for the CDR3: TGTGCCAGCAGCTTGTTGATCTTACAGGGTTCGGCTGGGGCCAACGTCCTGACTTTC. This chain uses TRBV7-3 with TRBJ2-6, with D perhaps matching TRBD1 (6 bases). The germline gives CDR1 SGHTA, CDR2 FQGTGA. The ends were cut back, 3 bases at V and 2 bases at J, with 20 bases in the middle. CDR3 length: 19 amino acids.

CDR3 protein: CASSLELAGGPGYNEQFF. CDR3 DNA: TGTGCCAGCAGCTTGGAACTAGCGGGAGGGCCAGGGTACAATGAGCAGTTCTTC. The rearrangement joins TRBV5-4 to TRBJ2-1; TRBD2 matches 13 bases. Germline CDR1 and CDR2: SGHNT and YYREEE (reference sequence). The V gene end was trimmed by 0 bases and the J gene end by 4 bases; junction bases not matched to a gene: 7. The CDR3 length is 18 residues.

This clone appeared once. CDR3 bases: TGTGCCAGCAGCTCTACTTTATTAGTTAGCAATGAGCAGTTCTTC. It translates to CASSSTLLVSNEQFF. The chain links TRBV9 to TRBJ2-1; no clear D gene. Germline CDR1 SGDLS, CDR2 YYNGEE. The CDR3 covers 15 residues. Trimming pared 4 bases from V and 6 bases from J, leaving 17 bases between.

The chain links TRBV3-1 (or the pseudogene TRBV3-2) to TRBJ1-5; 8 bases line up with TRBD1. The CDR3 consists of 20 residues. Unmatched junction bases numbered 16, after V lost 1 base and J lost 2 bases. Per the germline V gene, CDR1 is LGHDT and CDR2 is YNNKEL (reference sequence). Here the CDR3 DNA reads TGTGCCAGCAGCCAAGGTATTCCTGGGCAGGGGGCTAGTGGCAATCAGCCCCAGCATTTT. It yields the protein CASSQGIPGQGASGNQPQHF.

CDR3 in amino acids: CASSAGYYNEQFF. As DNA, the CDR3 is TGTGCCAGCAGCGCAGGATACTACAATGAGCAGTTCTTC. The chain joins TRBV9 to TRBJ2-1; D remains unclear. V lost 3 bases, J lost 3 bases, and 7 bases lay in between. Germline V gene sequence: CDR1 SGDLS, CDR2 YYNGEE. The CDR3 extends over 13 amino acids.

The chain couples TRBV3-1 (or the pseudogene TRBV3-2) to TRBJ2-1; no clear D gene. Looked up from germline, CDR1 is LGHDT and CDR2 is YNNKEL (reference sequence). Trimming pared 1 base from V and 11 bases from J, leaving 6 bases between. The CDR3 runs 11 residues. This chain's CDR3 is CASSQVEKQFF. In DNA form, the CDR3 reads TGTGCCAGCAGCCAAGTAGAGAAGCAGTTCTTC.

The chain has TRBV11-2 and TRBJ2-1; 12 nucleotides agree with TRBD2. J was trimmed by 1 base and V by 6 bases; bases with no gene match: 4. Looked up from germline, CDR1 is SGHAT and CDR2 is FQNNGV. This CDR3 spans 16 amino acids. The DNA for the CDR3 is TGTGCCAGCAGTTGGACTAGCGGGGCATCCTACAATGAGCAGTTCTTC. Translation: CASSWTSGASYNEQFF.

The chain couples TRBV15 to TRBJ2-5; 8 bases match TRBD2. J was trimmed by 2 bases and V by 0 bases; bases with no gene match: 11. The CDR3 is 18 residues long. Germline lookup yields CDR1 LNHNV and CDR2 YYDKDF (reference sequence). The CDR3 nucleotides read TGTGCCACCAGCAGAGATAGCGGGGCAGGGACCGGTCAAGAGACCCAGTACTTC. It specifies CATSRDSGAGTGQETQYF.

V gene TRBV2 combines with J gene TRBJ2-7; D call uncertain. Trimming took 2 bases from V and 0 from J, leaving 2 bases between them. The CDR3 is 12 amino acids. CDR1 is SNHLY, CDR2 FYNNEI, per germline. CDR3 in amino acids: CASSELSYEQYF. CDR3 DNA sequence: TGTGCCAGCAGTGAACTCTCCTACGAGCAGTACTTC.

The chain links TRBV5-1 to TRBJ1-1, with a tentative D call TRBD1 (5 bases). This CDR3 contains 13 residues. The germline gives CDR1 SGHRS, CDR2 YFSETQ. Between the trimmed V and J ends, which lost 3 bases and 5 bases, there was a span of 11 bases. CDR3 in amino acids: CASSSTGVTEAFF. The CDR3 DNA is TGCGCCAGCAGCTCTACAGGAGTGACTGAAGCTTTCTTT.

This clone showed up just a few times. The rearrangement joins TRBV7-9 to TRBJ1-4; maybe TRBD1 (6 bases). The CDR3 contains 13 residues. Looked up from germline, CDR1 is SEHNR and CDR2 is FQNEAQ (reference sequence). The V and J ends lost 3 bases and 8 bases respectively, with 10 bases between them. In DNA, the CDR3 is TGTGCCAGCAGCTTGGTGGGGGCAGAAAAACTGTTTTTT. Translating gives CASSLVGAEKLFF. The variable domain in full, completed from reference TRBV7-9 and TRBJ1-4, reads DTGVSQNPRHKITKRGQNVTFRCDPISEHNRLYWYRQTLGQGPEFLTYFQNEAQLEKSRLLSDRFSAERPKGSFSTLEIQRTEQGDSAMYLCASSLVGAEKLFFGSGTQLSVL.

The rearrangement links TRBV12-5 to TRBJ2-2, with 7 bases lining up with TRBD2. This CDR3 comprises 16 residues. The germline gives CDR1 LGHNT, CDR2 FRNRAP. Unmatched junction bases numbered 4, after V lost 0 bases and J lost 3 bases. CDR3 sequence reads: CASGLVAGRDTGELFF. The CDR3 DNA follows: TGTGCTAGTGGTTTGGTAGCGGGGCGCGACACCGGGGAGCTGTTTTTT.

V is TRBV5-1 and J is TRBJ1-4, with TRBD1 matching 8 bases. CDR1 is SGHRS and CDR2 is YFSETQ in the germline V gene. The CDR3 covers 15 residues. V lost 5 bases and J lost 5; bases outside the gene matches: 8. CDR3 protein: CASSPQGGMNEKLFF. In DNA form, the CDR3 reads TGCGCCAGCAGTCCACAGGGGGGGATGAATGAAAAACTGTTTTTT.

This chain connects TRBV7-9 to TRBJ2-5, with no clear D. Germline V gives CDR1 SEHNR, CDR2 FQNEAQ (reference sequence). The CDR3 runs 12 residues. The V end lost 3 bases, the J end lost 3 bases, and 5 bases lay between the germline ends. The CDR3 sequence: CASSLAKETQYF. CDR3 nucleotides: TGTGCCAGCAGCTTGGCCAAAGAGACCCAGTACTTC.

The chain is built from TRBV2 and TRBJ2-5; 8 positions match TRBD2. CDR1 and CDR2 (germline): SNHLY, FYNNEI. The CDR3 runs 14 residues. V lost 7 bases and J lost 4; bases outside the gene matches: 8. As DNA, the CDR3 is TGTGCCAGCAACACCGGGACTAGTAGAGAGACCCAGTACTTC. This encodes CASNTGTSRETQYF.

The genes are TRBV27 and TRBJ2-1; 8 nucleotides align to TRBD1. V trimming: 4 bases; J trimming: 9 bases; junction bases outside the gene matches: 5. This CDR3 has 13 residues. The germline V gene encodes CDR1 MNHEY and CDR2 SMNVEV (reference sequence). CDR3 protein: CASSSGQGLEQFF. The CDR3 DNA is TGTGCCAGCAGTTCAGGACAGGGCCTTGAGCAGTTCTTC.